The 20 T cell receptor beta chains reported below all come from one sample, sequenced in a study of cytomegalovirus exposure and HLA in healthy donors. It was with 60 Vbeta and 13 Jbeta primers that the PCR ran. Sequencing was performed with immunoSEQ multiplex PCR; in TCRdb, only in-frame clones are kept and a portion is missing. This sample has approximately 110,000 clones; about 86% occur once, and the top ten carry around 2.2%. Sequencing was carried out using PBMCs. These receptors were obtained from a woman aged 30 to 39 in good health and CMV-seronegative.

The CDR3 reads CASSGKQGYTEAFF. The CDR3 coding sequence is TGTGCCAGCAGCGGAAAACAGGGGTACACTGAAGCTTTCTTT. The chain employs TRBV7-2 and TRBJ1-1, with 7 nucleotides matching TRBD1. The CDR3 loop spans 14 amino acids. With 5 bases clipped from V and 3 bases from J, the junction kept 6 bases outside the gene matches. Germline CDR1 reads SGHTA; CDR2 reads FQGNSA.

This chain links TRBV7-6 with TRBJ2-5; possible D gene TRBD1, 6 bases. Germline V gives CDR1 SGHVS, CDR2 FNYEAQ. V shed 1 base and J shed 4 bases, with 13 bases lying between them. This CDR3 comprises 15 residues. The CDR3 here is CASSLVVGQRETQYF. For the CDR3, the DNA is TGTGCCAGCAGCTTAGTTGTGGGACAACGAGAGACCCAGTACTTC.

V is TRBV11-2 and J is TRBJ2-2; TRBD2 agrees at 8 bases. CDR3 length: 18 residues. Germline lookup yields CDR1 SGHAT and CDR2 FQNNGV. V trimming: 5 bases; J trimming: 5 bases; junction bases outside the gene matches: 16. The CDR3 nucleotides are TGTGCCAGCAGCATACTACTAGGGGCGGTAGCGGGAACCGGGGAGCTGTTTTTT. Residues: CASSILLGAVAGTGELFF.

As DNA, the CDR3 is TGCGCCAGCAGCCGAGACCCAGGGGGCCGGGCAGATGGCTACACCTTC. Translating gives CASSRDPGGRADGYTF. The rearrangement links TRBV4-1 to TRBJ1-2, with TRBD1 identical over 8 bases. There are 16 residues in the CDR3. After removal of 4 bases from V and 6 bases from J, the junction contained 13 bases not matched to a gene. Germline V gene data show CDR1 as MGHRA and CDR2 as YSYEKL.

The chain carries TRBV27 and TRBJ2-7, with a weak D call TRBD1 (5 bases). The ends were cut back, 2 bases at V and 2 bases at J, with 13 bases in the middle. Germline V CDR1 and CDR2: MNHEY, SMNVEV (reference sequence). This CDR3 contains 15 residues. The CDR3 region has the DNA TGTGCCAGCAGTTTACTGCCGCCAGGGACCTACGAGCAGTACTTC. As protein: CASSLLPPGTYEQYF.

This chain uses TRBV5-1 with TRBJ2-6, with 7 bases fitting TRBD1. The CDR3 runs to 16 residues. V was pared by 2 bases and J by 4 bases, with 6 bases of the junction left unmatched. Germline assignment: CDR1 SGHRS and CDR2 YFSETQ. The CDR3 sequence: CASSLPGTAGANVLTF. The CDR3 coding sequence is TGCGCCAGCAGCTTACCGGGGACAGCAGGGGCCAACGTCCTGACTTTC.

The CDR3 nucleotides read TGTGCCAGCAGCCGAACTCACAGGGACACTAATGAAAAACTGTTTTTT. This sequence encodes CASSRTHRDTNEKLFF. The V gene is TRBV5-4, the J gene TRBJ1-4, with TRBD1 as a possible D gene (6 bases). The CDR3 consists of 16 residues. The germline CDR1 and CDR2 sequences are SGHNT and YYREEE (reference sequence). The V end lost 4 bases, the J end lost 2 bases, and 15 bases lay between the germline ends.

This clone occurred once. The CDR3 protein is CASSTSSRDQPQHF. CDR3 DNA sequence: TGTGCCAGTAGTACTTCGAGCCGGGATCAGCCCCAGCATTTT. This chain joins TRBV19 and TRBJ1-5; D not resolved. From germline, CDR1 is LNHDA and CDR2 SQIVND (reference sequence). The CDR3 is made up of 14 amino acids. V was pared by 4 bases and J by 5 bases, with 12 bases between.

V is TRBV5-1 and J is TRBJ2-1; maybe TRBD1 (6 bases). Per the germline V gene, CDR1 is SGHRS and CDR2 is YFSETQ. The CDR3 has 16 amino acids. V was clipped by 1 base and J by 8 bases, with 19 bases between them. CDR3 sequence: CASSLRSQQEGDEQFF. The DNA of the CDR3 is TGCGCCAGCAGCTTGAGGTCCCAGCAAGAGGGGGATGAGCAGTTCTTC.

This clone was observed a few times. The chain recombines TRBV4-3 with TRBJ1-5; D unresolved. Germline V CDR1 and CDR2: LGHNA, YSLEER. The V and J ends lost 4 bases and 5 bases respectively, with 9 bases between them. The CDR3 runs 13 residues. CDR3 in amino acids: CASSPELYQPQHF. In DNA form, the CDR3 reads TGCGCCAGCAGCCCAGAACTTTATCAGCCCCAGCATTTT.

This clone has more than one count but fewer than ten. This sequence joins TRBV6-5 and TRBJ1-5; D gene unclear. V was clipped by 8 bases and J by 2 bases, with 13 bases between them. CDR3 length: 14 residues. The germline gives CDR1 MNHEY, CDR2 SVGAGI. The CDR3 loop is CASGGGERNQPQHF. CDR3 nucleotides: TGTGCCAGCGGAGGCGGAGAGCGCAATCAGCCCCAGCATTTT.

The table lists this clone with a few counts. The J gene is TRBJ1-1, the V gene TRBV21-1. TRBV21-1 is designated a pseudogene. This CDR3 comprises 14 residues. The CDR3 DNA is TGTGCCAGCAGCAAAGCTGATAACTGTCGGGGAGCTTTCTTT. Its protein product is CASSKADNCRGAFF.

The chain employs TRBV13 and TRBJ1-6, with a weak D call TRBD1 (6 bases). V was cut by 6 bases and J by 4 bases, with 13 bases left in between. The CDR3 has 15 amino acids. Germline-derived CDR1 and CDR2 are PRHDT and FYEKMQ (reference sequence). CDR3 sequence reads: CASRHKGGYNSPLHF. CDR3 in DNA: TGTGCCAGCAGACATAAAGGGGGATATAATTCACCCCTCCACTTT. The full variable domain, completed using reference TRBV13 and TRBJ1-6, is AAGVIQSPRHLIKEKRETATLKCYPIPRHDTVYWYQQGPGQDPQFLISFYEKMQSDKGSIPDRFSAQQFSDYHSELNMSSLELGDSALYFCASRHKGGYNSPLHFGNGTRLTVT.

This clone came up a few times. The rearrangement uses TRBV29-1 and TRBJ1-6; 7 bases match TRBD1. Germline CDR1 SQVTM, CDR2 ANQGSEA. With 5 bases clipped from V and 8 bases from J, the junction kept 9 bases outside the gene matches. This CDR3 spans 14 amino acids. CDR3 DNA: TGCAGCGTTACAACTGACAGGGTGGATTCACCCCTCCACTTT. Protein sequence: CSVTTDRVDSPLHF.

This sequence joins TRBV27 and TRBJ2-4; 11 bases are a match to TRBD2. With 5 bases clipped from V and 3 bases from J, the junction kept 9 bases outside the gene matches. The germline V gene has CDR1 MNHEY and CDR2 SMNVEV (reference sequence). The CDR3 is 17 residues long. For the CDR3, the DNA is TGTGCCAGCAGTCCGGGGACTAGCGGTCACGGCAAAAACATTCAGTACTTC. It encodes CASSPGTSGHGKNIQYF.

The rearrangement uses TRBV7-2 and TRBJ2-3, with D possibly matching TRBD2 (5 bases). The CDR3 is 14 residues long. The V end was cut by 2 bases, the J end by 8 bases, with 14 bases between. Germline lookup yields CDR1 SGHTA and CDR2 FQGNSA. The CDR3 DNA follows: TGTGCCAGCAGCTTATGGACTCAAGTTGTTACGCAGTATTTT. Translating gives CASSLWTQVVTQYF.

The chain has TRBV19 and TRBJ2-2, with D perhaps TRBD1 (6 bases). Germline V gene sequence: CDR1 LNHDA, CDR2 SQIVND (reference sequence). The CDR3 spans 16 residues. The ends were cut back, 5 bases at V and 0 bases at J, with 13 bases in the middle. The CDR3 region is CASSSMTGSNTGELFF. The DNA for the CDR3 is TGTGCCAGTAGTTCCATGACAGGATCGAACACCGGGGAGCTGTTTTTT.

The chain combines TRBV6-5 with TRBJ1-1, with 10 bases aligning to TRBD1. The J segment lost 5 bases and the V segment lost 5 bases, leaving 8 bases of the junction unmatched. The CDR3 is 15 residues long. Looked up from germline, CDR1 is MNHEY and CDR2 is SVGAGI. The CDR3 here is CASSKRTGGHTEAFF. Here the CDR3 DNA reads TGTGCCAGCAGTAAGAGGACAGGGGGGCATACTGAAGCTTTCTTT.

V is TRBV27 and J is TRBJ2-1; D is possibly TRBD1 (6 bases). CDR1 is MNHEY, CDR2 SMNVEV, per germline (reference sequence). Trimming pared 5 bases from V and 7 bases from J, leaving 12 bases between. This CDR3 has 13 residues. CDR3 in DNA: TGTGCCAGCAGTCTGCAGAGGGGGAATGAGCAGTTCTTC. Translation: CASSLQRGNEQFF.

The V call is TRBV10-1, the J call TRBJ1-2; 10 bases are a match to TRBD1. With 8 bases clipped from V and 8 bases from J, the junction kept 5 bases outside the gene matches. From germline, CDR1 is WNHNN and CDR2 SYGVQD (reference sequence). The CDR3 has 12 residues. The CDR3 DNA reads TGCGCCAGCGGGACAGGGGCCGAAGGCTACACCTTC. Residues: CASGTGAEGYTF.